This T cell receptor (beta chain) was identified during a study of cytomegalovirus exposure and HLA in healthy donors. It was with 60 Vbeta and 13 Jbeta primers that the PCR ran. Measured with immunoSEQ multiplex PCR; TCRdb has only the in-frame clones, and not every one. This sample has about 140,000 clones, with approximately 80% found just once. The CDR3 runs to 13 residues. The germline CDR1 and CDR2 sequences are MNHEY and SVGAGI. V lost 5 bases, J lost 3 bases, and 10 bases lay in between. With respect to this clone: The sample contains more than one DNA sequence encoding this CDR3.

This TCR came from a woman aged 18-29 years in good health and CMV-seropositive. V is TRBV6-5 and J is TRBJ1-2; tentatively, D is TRBD1 (6 bases). Sequencing was carried out using PBMCs. This CDR3 is CASSLTGDYGYTF. The CDR3 DNA sequence: TGTGCCAGCAGTCTGACAGGAGACTATGGCTACACCTTC.